This entry concerns a single T cell receptor beta chain. Its antigen remains unidentified. The sample comes from a study of neoadjuvant anti-PD-1 for oral cavity cancer. Study-wide background: Around day 43, patients without progression received a fourth nivolumab dose before surgery.

Analysis of PBMCs was direct, with no culture step. Trimming took 3 bases from V and 0 from J, leaving 8 bases between them. The V gene's germline CDR1 is MNHEY and CDR2 SMNVEV (reference sequence). The CDR3 loop spans 14 amino acids. PBMC libraries mostly used around 460 ng of input genomic DNA, with six replicates per sample. Generated by immunoSEQ multiplex PCR, the TCRdb table keeps only in-frame clones and is missing some. The sample lists tens of thousands of clones; 70% to 85% were seen once. General study points: After neoadjuvant nivolumab, PBMC T cell clonality was significantly higher in non-responders than responders.

The sequence derives from a person between 35 and 79 years old with oral cavity squamous cell carcinoma. The sample in question was PBMCs, obtained before nivolumab (anti-PD-1) treatment. The chain recombines TRBV27 with TRBJ1-1; D unclear. In DNA form, the CDR3 reads TGTGCCAGCAGTTTTTCGGATCTGAACACTGAAGCTTTCTTT. As protein: CASSFSDLNTEAFF.